The 8 T cell receptor beta chains listed next were all sequenced from one sample in a study of shared clonotypes between healthy human individuals. The protocol was immunoSEQ multiplex PCR, while the TCRdb copy is restricted to in-frame clones and leaves out a portion. The sample carries 2.3 million or so clones, approximately 95% recorded once. Input material: naive CD4+ T cells from PBMCs. Stated subset: CD45RA+ positively selected. The receptor set was obtained from a man younger than 35 in good health. Some clones in this sample may be carry-over from other donors' samples.

This rearrangement joins TRBV10-3 to TRBJ1-1; unclear D gene. The CDR3 consists of 13 residues. CDR1 and CDR2 (germline): ENHRY, SYGVKD. V shed 1 base and J shed 1 base, with 4 bases lying between them. CDR3 in amino acids: CAISEYWNTEAFF. In nucleotides, the CDR3 is TGTGCCATCAGTGAGTACTGGAACACTGAAGCTTTCTTT.

The CDR3, as DNA: TGTGCCAGCAGCTCGACTAGTAGTGCAGATACGCAGTATTTT. Encoded protein: CASSSTSSADTQYF. The chain joins TRBV7-9 to TRBJ2-3, with D possibly matching TRBD2 (6 bases). V was clipped by 4 bases and J by 4 bases, with 12 bases between them. The length of the CDR3 is 14 residues. The germline gives CDR1 SEHNR, CDR2 FQNEAQ (reference sequence).

The chain employs TRBV11-3 and TRBJ2-7; D possibly matches TRBD1 or TRBD2 (6 bases each). Germline V CDR1 and CDR2: SGHNT, YENEEA. The length of the CDR3 is 12 residues. Trimming stripped 5 bases from V and 7 bases from J, with 12 bases between. CDR3 amino acids: CASSRRGPEQYF. In nucleotides, the CDR3 is TGTGCCAGCAGCCGTCGGGGGCCAGAGCAGTACTTC.

The V call is TRBV19, the J call TRBJ1-5; D unclear. Trimming cost V 2 bases and J 10 bases, with 15 bases left between them. Germline CDR1 reads LNHDA; CDR2 reads SQIVND (reference sequence). The CDR3 length is 14 residues. The CDR3 here is CASSIILTGPPQHF. The CDR3 nucleotides read TGTGCCAGTAGTATAATACTGACCGGCCCACCCCAGCATTTT. The whole variable domain, filled in from reference TRBV19 and TRBJ1-5, reads DGGITQSPKYLFRKEGQNVTLSCEQNLNHDAMYWYRQDPGQGLRLIYYSQIVNDFQKGDIAEGYSVSREKKESFPLTVTSAQKNPTAFYLCASSIILTGPPQHFGDGTRLSIL.

J is TRBJ1-5 and V is TRBV2, with D possibly being TRBD1 (5 bases). CDR1 and CDR2 (germline): SNHLY, FYNNEI. CDR3 size: 13 residues. The V and J ends lost 6 bases and 11 bases respectively, with 17 bases between them. CDR3 residues: CASRPGTGRAQHF. In DNA form, the CDR3 reads TGTGCCAGCAGACCCGGGACGGGACGGGCCCAGCATTTT.

The chain carries TRBV7-3 and TRBJ2-7; TRBD1 aligns across 7 bases. Trimming at V came to 5 bases and at J to 3 bases, leaving 10 bases not matched to a gene. This CDR3 spans 15 amino acids. Germline CDR1 reads SGHTA; CDR2 reads FQGTGA. Written as DNA, the CDR3 is TGTGCCAGCAGCCTTCACAGGGGTGGGAACTACGAGCAGTACTTC. It translates to CASSLHRGGNYEQYF.

The chain recombines TRBV2 with TRBJ2-7; TRBD1 aligns across 7 bases. CDR3 length equals 13 residues. The J segment lost 5 bases and the V segment lost 8 bases, leaving 9 bases of the junction unmatched. The germline V gene encodes CDR1 SNHLY and CDR2 FYNNEI. CDR3 nucleotides: TGTGCCAGCGATTCGACAGGGTTCAACGAGCAGTACTTC. Translating gives CASDSTGFNEQYF.

The chain carries TRBV6-1 and TRBJ2-7; D is unclear. This CDR3 contains 11 residues. The V gene's germline CDR1 is MNHNS and CDR2 SASEGT. V lost 4 bases to trimming and J lost 2 bases, with 3 bases between them. Here the CDR3 reads CASSAPYEQYF. For the CDR3, the DNA is TGTGCCAGCAGTGCACCCTACGAGCAGTACTTC.